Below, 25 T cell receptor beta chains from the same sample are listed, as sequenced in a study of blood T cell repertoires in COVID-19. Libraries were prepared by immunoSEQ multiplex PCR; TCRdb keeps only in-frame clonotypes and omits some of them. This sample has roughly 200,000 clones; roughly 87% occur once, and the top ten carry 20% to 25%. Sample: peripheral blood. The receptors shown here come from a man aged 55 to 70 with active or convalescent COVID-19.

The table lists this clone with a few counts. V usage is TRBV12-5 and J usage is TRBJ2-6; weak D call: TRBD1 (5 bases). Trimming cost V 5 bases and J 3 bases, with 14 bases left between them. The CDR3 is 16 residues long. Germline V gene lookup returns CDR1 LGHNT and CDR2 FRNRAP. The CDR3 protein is CASGPPWTLGANVLTF. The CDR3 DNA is TGTGCTAGTGGTCCCCCCTGGACACTTGGGGCCAACGTCCTGACTTTC.

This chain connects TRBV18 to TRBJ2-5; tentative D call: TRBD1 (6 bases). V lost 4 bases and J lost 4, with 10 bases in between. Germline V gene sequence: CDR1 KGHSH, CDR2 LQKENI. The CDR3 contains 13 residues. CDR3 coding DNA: TGTGCCAGCTCACGTGGACAGTTAGAGACCCAGTACTTC. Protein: CASSRGQLETQYF.

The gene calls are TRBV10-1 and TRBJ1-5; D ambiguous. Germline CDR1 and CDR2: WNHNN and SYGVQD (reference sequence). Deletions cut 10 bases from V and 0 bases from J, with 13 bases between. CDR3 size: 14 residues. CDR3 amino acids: CATPSAYSNQPQHF. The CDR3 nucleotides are TGCGCCACCCCTTCCGCCTATAGCAATCAGCCCCAGCATTTT.

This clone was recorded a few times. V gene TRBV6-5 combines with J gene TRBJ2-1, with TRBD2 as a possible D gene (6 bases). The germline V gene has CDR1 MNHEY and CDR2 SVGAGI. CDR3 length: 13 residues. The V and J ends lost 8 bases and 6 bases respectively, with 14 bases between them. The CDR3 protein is CASGGQLPNEQFF. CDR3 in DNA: TGTGCCAGCGGAGGGCAGCTACCCAATGAGCAGTTCTTC.

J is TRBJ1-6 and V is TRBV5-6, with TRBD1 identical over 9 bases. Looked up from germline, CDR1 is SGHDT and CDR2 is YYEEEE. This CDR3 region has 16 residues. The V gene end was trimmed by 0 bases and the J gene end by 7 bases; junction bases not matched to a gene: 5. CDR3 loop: CASSLDRGLKNSPLHF. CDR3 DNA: TGTGCCAGCAGCTTGGACAGGGGGCTTAAGAATTCACCCCTCCACTTT.

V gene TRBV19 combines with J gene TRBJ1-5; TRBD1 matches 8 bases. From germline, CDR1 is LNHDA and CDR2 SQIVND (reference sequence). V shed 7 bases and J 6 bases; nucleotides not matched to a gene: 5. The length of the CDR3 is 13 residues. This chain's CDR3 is CASNHQGAQPQHF. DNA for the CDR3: TGTGCCAGTAATCACCAGGGGGCTCAGCCCCAGCATTTT.

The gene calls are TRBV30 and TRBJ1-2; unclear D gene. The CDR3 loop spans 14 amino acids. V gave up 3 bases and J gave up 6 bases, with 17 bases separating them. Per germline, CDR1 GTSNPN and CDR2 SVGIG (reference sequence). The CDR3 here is CAWRVTGISNGYTF. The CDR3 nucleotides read TGTGCCTGGAGAGTAACGGGGATTAGTAATGGCTACACCTTC.

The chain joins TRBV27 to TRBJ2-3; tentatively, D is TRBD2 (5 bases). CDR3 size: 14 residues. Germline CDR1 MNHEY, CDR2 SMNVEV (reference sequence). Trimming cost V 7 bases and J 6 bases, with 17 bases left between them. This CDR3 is CASKGLEAWDTQYF. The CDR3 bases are TGTGCCAGCAAAGGTCTGGAGGCCTGGGATACGCAGTATTTT.

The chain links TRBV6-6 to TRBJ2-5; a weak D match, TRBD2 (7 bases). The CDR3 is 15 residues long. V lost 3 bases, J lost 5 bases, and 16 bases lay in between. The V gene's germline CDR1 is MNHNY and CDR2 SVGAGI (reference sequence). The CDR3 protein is CASSYGRGPGETQYF. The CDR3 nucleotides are TGTGCCAGCAGTTATGGGCGGGGGCCGGGGGAGACCCAGTACTTC.

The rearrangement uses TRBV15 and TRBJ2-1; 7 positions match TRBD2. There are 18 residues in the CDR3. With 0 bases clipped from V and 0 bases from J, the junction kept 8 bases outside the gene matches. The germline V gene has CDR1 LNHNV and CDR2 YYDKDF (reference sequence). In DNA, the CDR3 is TGTGCCACCAGCAGAGATCGCGTGGGGGGGAGCTCCTACAATGAGCAGTTCTTC. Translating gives CATSRDRVGGSSYNEQFF.

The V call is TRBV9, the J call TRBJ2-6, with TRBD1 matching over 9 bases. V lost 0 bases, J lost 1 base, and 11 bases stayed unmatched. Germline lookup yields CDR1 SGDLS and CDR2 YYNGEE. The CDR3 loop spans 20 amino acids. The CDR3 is CASSVEVGTGLGSGANVLTF. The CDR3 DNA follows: TGTGCCAGCAGCGTAGAGGTCGGGACAGGGTTGGGTTCTGGGGCCAACGTCCTGACTTTC.

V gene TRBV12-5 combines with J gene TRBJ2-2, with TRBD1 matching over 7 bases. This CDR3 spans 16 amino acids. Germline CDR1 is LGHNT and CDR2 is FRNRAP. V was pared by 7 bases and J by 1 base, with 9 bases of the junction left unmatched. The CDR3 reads CASALGQIQNTGELFF. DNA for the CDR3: TGTGCTAGTGCCCTGGGACAGATACAGAACACCGGGGAGCTGTTTTTT.

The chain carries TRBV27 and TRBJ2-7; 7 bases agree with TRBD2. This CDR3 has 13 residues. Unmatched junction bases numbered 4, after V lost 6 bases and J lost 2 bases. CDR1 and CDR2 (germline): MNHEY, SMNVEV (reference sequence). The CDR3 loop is CASRLGLAYEQYF. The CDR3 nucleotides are TGTGCCAGCAGGCTCGGACTAGCCTACGAGCAGTACTTC.

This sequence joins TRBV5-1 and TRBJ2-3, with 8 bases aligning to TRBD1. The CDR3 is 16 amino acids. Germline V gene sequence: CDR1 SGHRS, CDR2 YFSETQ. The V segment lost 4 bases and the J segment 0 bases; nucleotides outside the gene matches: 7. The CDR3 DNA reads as TGCGCCAGCAGCCCGGTAGGGACAGGCAGCACAGATACGCAGTATTTT. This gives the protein CASSPVGTGSTDTQYF. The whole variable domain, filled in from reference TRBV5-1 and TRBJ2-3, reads KAGVTQTPRYLIKTRGQQVTLSCSPISGHRSVSWYQQTPGQGLQFLFEYFSETQRNKGNFPGRFSGRQFSNSRSEMNVSTLELGDSALYLCASSPVGTGSTDTQYFGPGTRLTVL.

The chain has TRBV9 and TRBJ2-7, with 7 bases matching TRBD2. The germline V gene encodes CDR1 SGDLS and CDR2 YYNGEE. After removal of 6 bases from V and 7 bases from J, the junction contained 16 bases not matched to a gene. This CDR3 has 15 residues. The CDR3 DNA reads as TGTGCCAGCACTCCCGGAACTAGCGTGCGGGGGGAGCAGTACTTC. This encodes CASTPGTSVRGEQYF.

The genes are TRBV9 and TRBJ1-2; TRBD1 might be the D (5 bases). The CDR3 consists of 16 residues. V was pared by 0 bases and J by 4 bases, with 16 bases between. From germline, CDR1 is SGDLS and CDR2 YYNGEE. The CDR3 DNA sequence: TGTGCCAGCAGCGTAGGGGGTGGCAGGGCGAGCTATGGCTACACCTTC. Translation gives CASSVGGGRASYGYTF.

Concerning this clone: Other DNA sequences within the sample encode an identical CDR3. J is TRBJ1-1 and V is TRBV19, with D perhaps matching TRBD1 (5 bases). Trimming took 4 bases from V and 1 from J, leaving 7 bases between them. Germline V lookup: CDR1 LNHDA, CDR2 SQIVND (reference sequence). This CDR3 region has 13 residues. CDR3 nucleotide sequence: TGTGCCAGTAGTAGTACAGGGAACACTGAAGCTTTCTTT. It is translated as CASSSTGNTEAFF.

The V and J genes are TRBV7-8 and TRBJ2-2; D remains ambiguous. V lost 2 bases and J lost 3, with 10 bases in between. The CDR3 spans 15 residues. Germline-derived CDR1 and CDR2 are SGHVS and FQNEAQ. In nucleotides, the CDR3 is TGTGCCAGCAGCTTACTCGGCCAGGACACCGGGGAGCTGTTTTTT. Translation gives CASSLLGQDTGELFF. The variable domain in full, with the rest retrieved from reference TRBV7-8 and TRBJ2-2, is GAGVSQSPRYKVAKRGQDVALRCDPISGHVSLFWYQQALGQGPEFLTYFQNEAQLDKSGLPSDRFFAERPEGSVSTLKIQRTQQEDSAVYLCASSLLGQDTGELFFGEGSRLTVL.

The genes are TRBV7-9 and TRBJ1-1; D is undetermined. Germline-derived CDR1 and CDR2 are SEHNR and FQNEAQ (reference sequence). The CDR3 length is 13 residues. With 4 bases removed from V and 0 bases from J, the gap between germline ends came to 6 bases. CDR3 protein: CASSSSVNTEAFF. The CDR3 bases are TGTGCCAGCAGCTCTTCAGTGAACACTGAAGCTTTCTTT.

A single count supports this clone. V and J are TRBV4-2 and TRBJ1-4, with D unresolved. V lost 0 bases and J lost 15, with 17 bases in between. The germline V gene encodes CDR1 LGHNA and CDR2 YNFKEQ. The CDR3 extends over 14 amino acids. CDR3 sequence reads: CASSQEYSRGTVFF. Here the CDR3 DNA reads TGTGCCAGCAGCCAAGAGTACAGTCGGGGTACGGTGTTTTTT.

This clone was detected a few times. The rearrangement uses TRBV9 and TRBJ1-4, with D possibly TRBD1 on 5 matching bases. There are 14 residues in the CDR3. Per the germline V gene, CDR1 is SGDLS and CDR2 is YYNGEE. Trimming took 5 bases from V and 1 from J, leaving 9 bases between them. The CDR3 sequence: CASSIGVTNEKLFF. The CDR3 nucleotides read TGTGCCAGCAGTATAGGGGTAACTAATGAAAAACTGTTTTTT. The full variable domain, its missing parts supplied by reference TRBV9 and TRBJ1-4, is DSGVTQTPKHLITATGQRVTLRCSPRSGDLSVYWYQQSLDQGLQFLIQYYNGEERAKGNILERFSAQQFPDLHSELNLSSLELGDSALYFCASSIGVTNEKLFFGSGTQLSVL.

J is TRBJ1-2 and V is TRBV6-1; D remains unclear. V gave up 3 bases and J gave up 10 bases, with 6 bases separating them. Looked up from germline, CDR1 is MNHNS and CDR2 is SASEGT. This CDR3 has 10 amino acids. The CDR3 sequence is CASSERSYTF. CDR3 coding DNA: TGTGCCAGCAGTGAGCGTTCCTACACCTTC.

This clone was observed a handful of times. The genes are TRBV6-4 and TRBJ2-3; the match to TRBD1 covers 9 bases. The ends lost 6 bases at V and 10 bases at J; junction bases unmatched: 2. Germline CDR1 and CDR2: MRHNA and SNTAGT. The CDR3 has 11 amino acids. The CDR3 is CASRGQGPQYF. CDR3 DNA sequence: TGTGCCAGCAGAGGACAGGGGCCGCAGTATTTT.

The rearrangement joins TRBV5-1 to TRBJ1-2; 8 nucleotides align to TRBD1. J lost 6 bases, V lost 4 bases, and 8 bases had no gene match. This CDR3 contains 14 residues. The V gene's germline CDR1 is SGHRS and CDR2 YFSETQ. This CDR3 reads CASSTRGLGDGYTF. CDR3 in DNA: TGCGCCAGCAGCACCAGGGGGCTTGGTGATGGCTACACCTTC.

Here the CDR3 reads CAISPDWTSAKYEQYF. CDR3 sequence (DNA): TGTGCCATCAGTCCTGACTGGACAAGCGCCAAGTACGAGCAGTACTTC. The V gene is TRBV10-3, the J gene TRBJ2-7, with D possibly matching TRBD1 (5 bases). Trimming removed 5 bases at V and 4 bases at J, with 21 bases between. This CDR3 comprises 16 residues. CDR1 is ENHRY and CDR2 is SYGVKD in the germline V gene.